One sample yielded the 22 T cell receptor beta chains listed below, sequenced in a study of cytotoxic CD8 clonotypes in ibrutinib-treated CLL. Sequencing used immunoSEQ multiplex PCR; TCRdb keeps in-frame clones, though not all of them. The data hold fewer than 400,000 clones, with 60% to 80% observed a single time. The sample was PBMCs, taken after 36 months of ibrutinib treatment. The source of these receptors is a human donor with chronic lymphocytic leukemia.

The V call is TRBV2, the J call TRBJ1-4, with D perhaps TRBD1 (5 bases). CDR3 length: 15 residues. The germline CDR1 and CDR2 sequences are SNHLY and FYNNEI. V lost 6 bases and J lost 5, with 16 bases in between. CDR3 sequence reads: CASRNGGVANEKLFF. DNA of the CDR3: TGTGCCAGCAGAAACGGGGGAGTTGCGAATGAAAAACTGTTTTTT.

The sample holds a few counts of this clone. The chain combines TRBV14 with TRBJ2-1; D might be TRBD2 (5 bases). V was clipped by 0 bases and J by 13 bases, with 13 bases between them. This CDR3 has 13 amino acids. Per the germline V gene, CDR1 is SGHDN and CDR2 is FVKESK. The CDR3 DNA is TGTGCCAGCAGCCAAGATTTGACGGGGAGTCAGTTCTTC. This gives the protein CASSQDLTGSQFF. The full variable domain, its missing parts supplied by reference TRBV14 and TRBJ2-1, is EAGVTQFPSHSVIEKGQTVTLRCDPISGHDNLYWYRRVMGKEIKFLLHFVKESKQDESGMPNNRFLAERTGGTYSTLKVQPAELEDSGVYFCASSQDLTGSQFFGPGTRLTVL.

The genes are TRBV10-3 and TRBJ1-5; no clear D gene. The CDR3 runs 14 residues. Germline CDR1 and CDR2: ENHRY and SYGVKD. Trimming took 3 bases from V and 6 from J, leaving 12 bases between them. The CDR3, as DNA: TGTGCCATCAGTGACCCATTTATTAGTCAGCCCCAGCATTTT. This encodes CAISDPFISQPQHF.

The chain joins TRBV11-2 to TRBJ2-3; D is undetermined. The V gene lost 4 bases and the J gene lost 6 bases, with 8 bases spanning the gap. The germline V gene encodes CDR1 SGHAT and CDR2 FQNNGV. The CDR3 has 12 residues. CDR3 loop: CASSSGYDTQYF. The CDR3 nucleotides are TGTGCCAGCAGCTCTGGGTACGATACGCAGTATTTT. The full variable domain, completed using reference TRBV11-2 and TRBJ2-3, is EAGVAQSPRYKIIEKRQSVAFWCNPISGHATLYWYQQILGQGPKLLIQFQNNGVVDDSQLPKDRFSAERLKGVDSTLKIQPAKLEDSAVYLCASSSGYDTQYFGPGTRLTVL.

The gene calls are TRBV9 and TRBJ1-6; D unclear. The CDR3 is 15 residues long. The V end lost 0 bases, the J end lost 4 bases, and 8 bases lay between the germline ends. Germline V gene sequence: CDR1 SGDLS, CDR2 YYNGEE. CDR3 sequence reads: CASSVVGSYNSPLHF. In DNA, the CDR3 is TGTGCCAGCAGCGTAGTAGGCTCTTATAATTCACCCCTCCACTTT.

In this sample, this clone turned up a few times. The V and J genes are TRBV7-3 and TRBJ2-1; the D gene is possibly TRBD2 (6 bases). CDR3 size: 16 residues. V was shortened by 1 base and J by 3 bases, with 13 bases between the two germline ends. Per germline, CDR1 SGHTA and CDR2 FQGTGA. The CDR3 DNA reads TGTGCCAGCAGCTTAAGTGGCGGGGAGATCTACAATGAGCAGTTCTTC. It translates to CASSLSGGEIYNEQFF.

The chain uses TRBV5-6 and TRBJ1-3; D unclear. The germline V and J ends were trimmed by 0 bases and 2 bases, with 6 bases remaining between them. Germline-derived CDR1 and CDR2 are SGHDT and YYEEEE. The CDR3 runs to 14 residues. The CDR3, as DNA: TGTGCCAGCAGCTTGGCACGTACTGGAAACACCATATATTTT. Translation: CASSLARTGNTIYF.

The rearrangement uses TRBV19 and TRBJ1-1; 7 bases match TRBD1. The CDR3 extends over 17 amino acids. Germline CDR1 and CDR2: LNHDA and SQIVND (reference sequence). After removal of 4 bases from V and 2 bases from J, the junction contained 13 bases not matched to a gene. Here the CDR3 DNA reads TGTGCCAGTAGTAGGCGAGGGGGCGGCAGGGGAAACACTGAAGCTTTCTTT. Its translation: CASSRRGGGRGNTEAFF. The complete variable domain, with remaining parts taken from reference TRBV19 and TRBJ1-1, reads DGGITQSPKYLFRKEGQNVTLSCEQNLNHDAMYWYRQDPGQGLRLIYYSQIVNDFQKGDIAEGYSVSREKKESFPLTVTSAQKNPTAFYLCASSRRGGGRGNTEAFFGQGTRLTVV.

The chain carries TRBV9 and TRBJ2-1, with D maybe TRBD2 (6 bases). In germline, CDR1 is SGDLS, CDR2 YYNGEE. The V gene lost 4 bases and the J gene lost 0 bases, with 14 bases spanning the gap. The CDR3 covers 16 residues. CDR3 nucleotide sequence: TGTGCCAGCAGCCACTTCGCGGGACGCTCCTACAATGAGCAGTTCTTC. This gives the protein CASSHFAGRSYNEQFF.

The chain combines TRBV15 with TRBJ2-7, with 7 positions matching TRBD1. This CDR3 contains 14 residues. Trimming cost V 3 bases and J 4 bases; bases outside gene matches: 6. Per the germline V gene, CDR1 is LNHNV and CDR2 is YYDKDF (reference sequence). The CDR3 reads CATSSGTALYEQYF. DNA of the CDR3: TGTGCCACCAGCAGCGGGACAGCTCTATACGAGCAGTACTTC.

J is TRBJ2-5 and V is TRBV6-1, with no clear D. V was clipped by 7 bases and J by 4 bases, with 13 bases between them. The CDR3 contains 13 residues. Germline assignment: CDR1 MNHNS and CDR2 SASEGT. The CDR3 is CASKAGHRETQYF. The CDR3 DNA sequence: TGTGCCAGCAAGGCCGGGCATCGAGAGACCCAGTACTTC.

About this clone: Mismatch with germline at one junction end may stem from a read error. The rearrangement links TRBV6-1 to TRBJ1-1; D uncertain. The CDR3 is made up of 8 amino acids. Germline-derived CDR1 and CDR2 are MNHNS and SASEGT. DNA of the CDR3: TGTGCCAGCAGAGAAAGGGTCTTT. Amino acid sequence: CASRERVF.

Notes on this clone: Other nucleotide sequences from this sample produce the same CDR3. The rearrangement joins TRBV19 to TRBJ2-7, with TRBD1 matching over 9 bases. The CDR3 runs to 14 residues. Per germline, CDR1 LNHDA and CDR2 SQIVND (reference sequence). V shed 1 base, J shed 2 bases, and the junction held 0 bases outside the gene matches. The CDR3 DNA follows: TGTGCCAGTAGTATAGGACAGGGGGCCTACGAGCAGTACTTC. This sequence encodes CASSIGQGAYEQYF.

This chain joins TRBV19 and TRBJ2-7, with 12 positions matching TRBD2. The CDR3 extends over 14 amino acids. The V segment lost 6 bases and the J segment 4 bases; nucleotides outside the gene matches: 4. Germline CDR1 reads LNHDA; CDR2 reads SQIVND (reference sequence). CDR3 DNA sequence: TGTGCCAGTAGGCTAGCGGGAGGGCTTTACGAGCAGTACTTC. Its translation: CASRLAGGLYEQYF.

The genes are TRBV4-1 and TRBJ1-1; D gene uncertain. Per germline, CDR1 MGHRA and CDR2 YSYEKL. Deletions cut 3 bases from V and 0 bases from J, with 17 bases between. The CDR3 loop spans 17 amino acids. CDR3 sequence (DNA): TGCGCCAGCAGCCAGACCAGTACCGCAATTCTGAACACTGAAGCTTTCTTT. Protein product: CASSQTSTAILNTEAFF.

V is TRBV4-3 and J is TRBJ2-7; TRBD1 matches 8 bases. Germline V gene data show CDR1 as LGHNA and CDR2 as YSLEER. With V trimmed by 6 bases and J by 5 bases, 9 bases remained unmatched. The CDR3 sequence is 14 residues long. Here the CDR3 reads CASSPNRGRNEQYF. DNA for the CDR3: TGCGCCAGCAGTCCCAACAGGGGGAGGAACGAGCAGTACTTC.

This chain uses TRBV10-3 with TRBJ2-2; D is tentatively TRBD1 or TRBD2 (5 bases each). The CDR3 is 16 residues long. V lost 3 bases, J lost 3 bases, and 14 bases lay in between. CDR1 is ENHRY, CDR2 SYGVKD, per germline. The CDR3 DNA follows: TGTGCCATCAGTGATGTAGAACGGGGCTACACCGGGGAGCTGTTTTTT. Translated: CAISDVERGYTGELFF.

The chain recombines TRBV5-1 with TRBJ2-3; TRBD2 matches 13 bases. This CDR3 is 19 amino acids long. Germline V gives CDR1 SGHRS, CDR2 YFSETQ. Trimming took 5 bases from V and 3 from J; bases not matched to a gene: 15. CDR3 sequence: CASRGRTSGRWGWTDTQYF. CDR3 coding DNA: TGCGCCAGCAGGGGAAGGACTAGCGGGAGATGGGGTTGGACAGATACGCAGTATTTT.

This chain joins TRBV15 and TRBJ2-2, with TRBD2 matching over 8 bases. Germline CDR1 reads LNHNV; CDR2 reads YYDKDF (reference sequence). The CDR3 length is 16 residues. With V trimmed by 3 bases and J by 3 bases, 6 bases remained unmatched. The CDR3 sequence: CATSRIAGKYTGELFF. The DNA for the CDR3 is TGTGCCACCAGCAGGATAGCGGGAAAGTACACCGGGGAGCTGTTTTTT.

This clone appeared once. V is TRBV29-1 and J is TRBJ2-6; D remains ambiguous. This CDR3 comprises 13 residues. Germline CDR1 reads SQVTM; CDR2 reads ANQGSEA. The ends were cut back, 3 bases at V and 3 bases at J, with 6 bases in the middle. The CDR3 DNA reads TGCAGCGTTGACAGTGGTGGGGCCAACGTCCTGACTTTC. The encoded protein is CSVDSGGANVLTF.

The chain couples TRBV27 to TRBJ2-3; the match to TRBD1 covers 7 bases. CDR1 is MNHEY and CDR2 is SMNVEV in the germline V gene (reference sequence). With V trimmed by 5 bases and J by 0 bases, 11 bases remained unmatched. The CDR3 length is 17 residues. The DNA for the CDR3 is TGTGCCAGCAGTCTTCGGCCGGACAGGTACAGCACAGATACGCAGTATTTT. Amino acid sequence: CASSLRPDRYSTDTQYF.

V gene TRBV7-2 combines with J gene TRBJ2-1, with TRBD2 identical over 7 bases. V trimming: 8 bases; J trimming: 3 bases; junction bases outside the gene matches: 10. Germline loops: CDR1 SGHTA, CDR2 FQGNSA. This CDR3 contains 15 residues. The CDR3 here is CASSTKREIYNEQFF. CDR3 in DNA: TGTGCCAGCTCAACAAAGCGGGAAATCTACAATGAGCAGTTCTTC.